Each of the 6 T cell receptor beta chains below was sequenced from the same sample in a study of response to subunit inactivated influenza vaccine. TCRdb re-called the RT-PCR reads with MiXCR, one entry per CDR3 protein. The table records 650,000 to 800,000 distinct CDR3 sequences, around 18% of them present only once. Here the sequenced sample was PBMCs from blood, taken less than 6 days after vaccination. The source of these receptors is a man in his fifties or sixties who received an inactivated influenza vaccine.

The table lists this clonotype with a few counts. The chain combines TRBV20-1 with TRBJ1-4; maybe TRBD1 (6 bases). V lost 0 bases and J lost 8, with 13 bases in between. Germline CDR1 is DFQATT and CDR2 is SNEGSKA (reference sequence). The CDR3 runs to 14 residues. The CDR3 region has the DNA TGCAGTGCTAGAGATCCCCCACAGGGAGAAAAACTGTTTTTT. This sequence encodes CSARDPPQGEKLFF.

This clonotype occurred a few times. The V and J genes are TRBV24-1 and TRBJ2-7; possibly TRBD2 for D (5 bases). The CDR3 runs 14 residues. The V end was cut by 2 bases, the J end by 2 bases, with 9 bases between. The germline CDR1 and CDR2 sequences are KGHDR and SFDVKD. CDR3 DNA sequence: TGTGCCACCAGTGATTCGGGGAACCCCTACGAGCAGTACTTC. It encodes CATSDSGNPYEQYF.

The sample holds a few counts of this clonotype. The chain joins TRBV29-1 to TRBJ2-2; perhaps D is TRBD1 or TRBD2 (5 bases each). The CDR3 is made up of 13 amino acids. Germline values: CDR1 SQVTM, CDR2 ANQGSEA. Deletions cut 6 bases from V and 6 bases from J, with 14 bases between. The CDR3 DNA follows: TGCAGCGTCCAAGGATGGGGGTCCGGGGAGCTGTTTTTT. Amino acid sequence: CSVQGWGSGELFF.

In its sample, this clonotype was seen a few times. The V and J genes are TRBV20-1 and TRBJ2-2; D remains ambiguous. Germline-derived CDR1 and CDR2 are DFQATT and SNEGSKA (reference sequence). The CDR3 has 15 residues. The V gene lost 0 bases and the J gene lost 2 bases, with 10 bases spanning the gap. The CDR3 is CSARDPGVNTGELFF. The CDR3 DNA is TGCAGTGCTAGAGATCCTGGAGTCAACACCGGGGAGCTGTTTTTT.

CDR3 sequence (DNA): TGTGCCAGCAGCTTAGCTTACAGGGAGTCTGGGAATGAGCAGTTCTTC. It specifies CASSLAYRESGNEQFF. The J gene is TRBJ2-1, the V gene TRBV7-9; the D gene is possibly TRBD1 (6 bases). The CDR3 runs to 16 residues. From germline, CDR1 is SEHNR and CDR2 FQNEAQ (reference sequence). Trimming took 0 bases from V and 7 from J, leaving 16 bases between them.

CDR3 in DNA: TGTGCCATCAGTCTCGGGACCTATAATTCACCCCTCCACTTT. The encoded protein is CAISLGTYNSPLHF. The chain employs TRBV10-3 and TRBJ1-6; no reliable D call. V was shortened by 5 bases and J by 2 bases, with 7 bases between the two germline ends. The length of the CDR3 is 14 residues. CDR1 and CDR2 from the germline V gene are ENHRY and SYGVKD.